This record concerns one T cell receptor (beta chain) sequence. The data stem from a study of T cell changes during pregnancy in multiple sclerosis. With 3 bases clipped from V and 5 bases from J, the junction kept 2 bases outside the gene matches. Germline lookup yields CDR1 SGHAT and CDR2 FQNNGV. This CDR3 has 15 amino acids. The table came from immunoSEQ multiplex PCR; TCRdb's copy has only in-frame clones and leaves some out. This repertoire shows approximately 59,000 clones, around 90% found once; its top ten account for roughly 1.4%. Sample: peripheral blood, taken in the third trimester of pregnancy. The V call is TRBV11-2, the J call TRBJ2-3, with 13 bases lining up with TRBD2. This TCR came from a female donor in good health, enrolled as a control in a pregnancy study. CDR3 in amino acids: CASSFTSGGGDTQYF. CDR3 in DNA: TGTGCCAGCAGCTTTACTAGCGGGGGGGGAGATACGCAGTATTTT.